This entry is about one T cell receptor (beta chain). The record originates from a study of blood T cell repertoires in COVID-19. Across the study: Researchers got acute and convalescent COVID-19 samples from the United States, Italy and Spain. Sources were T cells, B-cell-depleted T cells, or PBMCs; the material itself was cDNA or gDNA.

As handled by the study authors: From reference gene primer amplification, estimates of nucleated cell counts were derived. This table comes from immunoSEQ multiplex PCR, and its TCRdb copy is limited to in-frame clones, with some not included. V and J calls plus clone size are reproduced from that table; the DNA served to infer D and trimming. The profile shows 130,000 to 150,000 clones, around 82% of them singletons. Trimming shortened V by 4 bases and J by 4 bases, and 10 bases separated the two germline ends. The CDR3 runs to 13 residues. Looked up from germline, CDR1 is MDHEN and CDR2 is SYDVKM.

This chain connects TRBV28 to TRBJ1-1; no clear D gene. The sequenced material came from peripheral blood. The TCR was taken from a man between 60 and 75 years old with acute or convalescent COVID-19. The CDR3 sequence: CASSSGGITEAFF. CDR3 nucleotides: TGTGCCAGCAGTTCCGGAGGGATCACTGAAGCTTTCTTT.